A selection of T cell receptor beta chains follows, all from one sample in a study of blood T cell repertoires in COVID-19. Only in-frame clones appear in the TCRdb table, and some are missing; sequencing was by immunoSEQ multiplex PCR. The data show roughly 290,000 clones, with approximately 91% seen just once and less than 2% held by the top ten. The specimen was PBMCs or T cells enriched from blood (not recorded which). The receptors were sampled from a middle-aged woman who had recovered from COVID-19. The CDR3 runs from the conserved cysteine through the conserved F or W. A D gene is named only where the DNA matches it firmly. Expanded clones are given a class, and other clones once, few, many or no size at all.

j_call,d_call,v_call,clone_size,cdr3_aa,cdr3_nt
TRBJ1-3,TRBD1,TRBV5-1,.,CASSLAGQGYLSGNTIYF,TGCGCCAGCAGCTTGGCGGGACAGGGCTATCTCTCTGGAAACACCATATATTTT
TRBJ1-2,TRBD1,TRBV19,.,CASSISSRGTAYGYTF,TGTGCCAGTAGTATTTCTTCCAGGGGGACAGCGTATGGCTACACCTTC
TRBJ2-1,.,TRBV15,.,CATSRVLSGNSYNEQFF,TGTGCCACCAGCAGAGTATTGTCAGGGAACTCCTACAATGAGCAGTTCTTC
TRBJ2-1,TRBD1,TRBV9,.,CASSVDRGGYNEQFF,TGTGCCAGCAGCGTAGACAGGGGCGGGTACAATGAGCAGTTCTTC
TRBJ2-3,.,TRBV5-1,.,CASSLLETDTQYF,TGCGCCAGCAGCTTGCTCGAGACAGATACGCAGTATTTT
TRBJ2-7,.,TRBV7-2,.,CASSGGGHEQYF,TGTGCCAGCAGCGGCGGGGGCCACGAGCAGTACTTC
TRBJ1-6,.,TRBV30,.,CAWTGAAHYNSPLHF,TGTGCCTGGACAGGGGCCGCTCACTATAATTCACCCCTCCACTTT
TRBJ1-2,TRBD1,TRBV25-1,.,CASSDIRDRGGYTF,TGTGCCAGCAGTGACATCCGGGACAGGGGTGGCTACACCTTC
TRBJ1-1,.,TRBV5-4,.,CASNSWGGRRNTEAFF,TGTGCCAGCAATTCGTGGGGGGGGCGGAGGAACACTGAAGCTTTCTTT
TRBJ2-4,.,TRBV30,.,CAWSEGGARAQAKNIQYF,TGTGCCTGGAGTGAGGGGGGGGCGAGGGCCCAAGCCAAAAACATTCAGTACTTC
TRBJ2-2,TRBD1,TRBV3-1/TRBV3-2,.,CASSPPRRQGDTGELFF,TGTGCCAGCAGCCCCCCCCGCAGGCAGGGGGACACCGGGGAGCTGTTTTTT
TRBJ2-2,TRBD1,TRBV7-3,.,CASSRGQGNTGELFF,TGTGCCAGCAGTCGAGGACAGGGGAACACCGGGGAGCTGTTTTTT
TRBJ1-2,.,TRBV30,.,CAWSPGVEGYTF,TGTGCCTGGTCCCCGGGGGTCGAAGGCTACACCTTC
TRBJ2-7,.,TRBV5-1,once,CASSPPPPSGYSYEQYF,TGCGCCAGCAGTCCCCCGCCCCCGAGCGGTTACTCCTACGAGCAGTACTTC
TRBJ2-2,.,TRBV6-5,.,CASRRAGPLTGELFF,TGTGCCAGCAGGAGGGCGGGACCGTTGACCGGGGAGCTGTTTTTT
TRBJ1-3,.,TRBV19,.,CASTRGARGNSGNTIYF,TGTGCCAGTACCCGGGGGGCCCGGGGGAACTCTGGAAACACCATATATTTT
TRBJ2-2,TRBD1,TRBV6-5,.,CASRRDRGNTGELFF,TGTGCCAGCAGGCGGGACAGGGGAAACACCGGGGAGCTGTTTTTT
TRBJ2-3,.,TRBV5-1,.,CASSYADTQYF,TGCGCCAGCAGCTACGCGGATACGCAGTATTTT
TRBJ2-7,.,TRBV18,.,CASSPSRGAHYEQYF,TGTGCCAGCTCACCAAGCAGGGGAGCTCACTACGAGCAGTACTTC
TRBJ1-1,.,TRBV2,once,CASSEHGGRNTEAFF,TGTGCCAGCAGTGAACACGGCGGCCGGAACACTGAAGCTTTCTTT
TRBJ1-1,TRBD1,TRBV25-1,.,CASRLQGGNTEAFF,TGTGCCAGCAGACTTCAGGGGGGTAACACTGAAGCTTTCTTT
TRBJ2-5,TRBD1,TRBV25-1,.,CASSEEGQGWQETQYF,TGTGCCAGCAGTGAAGAGGGACAGGGTTGGCAAGAGACCCAGTACTTC
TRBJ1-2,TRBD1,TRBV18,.,CASSPTEGARGYTF,TGTGCCAGCTCACCAACGGAGGGGGCACGTGGCTACACCTTC
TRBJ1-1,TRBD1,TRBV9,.,CASSVTGAGTEAFF,TGTGCCAGCAGCGTAACAGGGGCCGGGACTGAAGCTTTCTTT
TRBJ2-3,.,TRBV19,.,CASSLPRRADTQYF,TGTGCCAGTAGTCTCCCTCGGAGGGCAGATACGCAGTATTTT
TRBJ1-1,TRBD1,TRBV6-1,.,CASSEVGTGRPEAFF,TGTGCCAGCAGTGAAGTCGGGACAGGAAGGCCTGAAGCTTTCTTT
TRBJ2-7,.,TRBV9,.,CASSVGERALEQYF,TGTGCCAGCAGCGTAGGGGAGAGAGCGCTCGAGCAGTACTTC
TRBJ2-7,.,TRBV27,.,CASSPRGSLEQYF,TGTGCCAGCAGTCCGAGAGGGAGTCTGGAGCAGTACTTC
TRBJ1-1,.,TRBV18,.,CASSPPRLGPTEAFF,TGTGCCAGCTCACCCCCGAGGTTGGGGCCCACTGAAGCTTTCTTT
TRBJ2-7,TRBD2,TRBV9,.,CASSVEGGGYEQYF,TGTGCCAGCAGCGTAGAAGGCGGGGGCTACGAGCAGTACTTC
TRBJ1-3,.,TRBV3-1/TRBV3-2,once,CASGRGGNTIYF,TGTGCCAGCGGCAGGGGCGGAAACACCATATATTTT
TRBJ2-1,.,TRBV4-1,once,CASRTETTSSYNEQFF,TGCGCCAGCAGAACGGAAACCACTAGCTCCTACAATGAGCAGTTCTTC
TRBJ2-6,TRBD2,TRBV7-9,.,CASSLRGREVVLTF,TGTGCCAGCAGCCTGCGTGGGAGGGAAGTAGTCCTGACTTTC
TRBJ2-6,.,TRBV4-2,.,CASSQDRGSGANVLTF,TGTGCCAGCAGCCAAGATCGAGGATCTGGGGCCAACGTCCTGACTTTC
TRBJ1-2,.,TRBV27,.,CASSFRAGTGYGYTF,TGTGCCAGCAGTTTTCGTGCGGGGACCGGGTATGGCTACACCTTC
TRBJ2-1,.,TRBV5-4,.,CASSLEGRGVEQFF,TGTGCCAGCAGCTTGGAGGGAAGGGGCGTCGAGCAGTTCTTC
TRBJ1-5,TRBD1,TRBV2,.,CASRGTGPNQPQHF,TGTGCCAGCAGGGGGACAGGGCCCAATCAGCCCCAGCATTTT
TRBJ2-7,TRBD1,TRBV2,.,CASSEQGASYEQYF,TGTGCCAGCAGTGAACAGGGGGCTTCCTACGAGCAGTACTTC
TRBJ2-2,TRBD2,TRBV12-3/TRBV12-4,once,CASSLWAGALFF,TGTGCCAGCAGTTTATGGGCGGGAGCCCTGTTTTTT
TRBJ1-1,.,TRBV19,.,CASTSSPAAEAFF,TGTGCCAGTACCTCATCACCTGCGGCTGAAGCTTTCTTT
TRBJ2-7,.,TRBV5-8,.,CASSPGTRRTGQYF,TGTGCCAGCAGTCCAGGGACACGGCGTACGGGGCAGTACTTC
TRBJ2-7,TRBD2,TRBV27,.,CASRGGRALGYEQYF,TGTGCCAGCAGGGGGGGGAGGGCCCTCGGGTACGAGCAGTACTTC
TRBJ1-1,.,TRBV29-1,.,CSVKVTDGTEAFF,TGCAGCGTTAAGGTGACAGACGGCACTGAAGCTTTCTTT